This TCR beta chain was recorded in a study of cytomegalovirus exposure and HLA in healthy donors. Germline trimming cut 0 bases from V and 0 bases from J; bases unmatched to any gene: 8. The CDR3 has 18 residues. Per the germline V gene, CDR1 is SGHVS and CDR2 is FQNEAQ. Amplification used 60 Vbeta primers and 13 Jbeta primers. Assay used: immunoSEQ multiplex PCR; TCRdb lists only in-frame clones, some missing. Altogether approximately 110,000 clones are present, over 75% being singletons, with the ten largest covering 13%. The chain combines TRBV7-8 with TRBJ1-3; 7 bases are a match to TRBD1. The clonotype was recovered from a woman aged 40-49 years in good health and CMV-seropositive. The sample consisted of PBMCs. CDR3 amino acids: CASSLASKDRYSGNTIYF. In nucleotides, the CDR3 is TGTGCCAGCAGCTTAGCTTCAAAGGACAGGTACTCTGGAAACACCATATATTTT.